This T cell receptor beta chain was obtained from a study of cytomegalovirus exposure and HLA in healthy donors. About this clone: The antigen is undetermined.

Whole-study results and caveats: The Asian-associated ancestry cluster reportedly had fewer N-insertions than the approximately 670-donor mean in a later analysis. Among the most significant clusters, several appeared linked to common viral pathogens in a later analysis. One variant, a missense change in DCLRE1C, was linked in a later analysis to TCR beta V- and J-gene trimming.

PCR employed 60 Vbeta and 13 Jbeta primers. Only in-frame clones appear in the TCRdb table, and some are missing; sequencing was by immunoSEQ multiplex PCR. The repertoire includes 210,000 or so clones, approximately 80% of them detected once, and 10% to 13% sits in the top ten. Material for sequencing was PBMCs. The clonotype comes from a woman in her forties or fifties in good health and CMV-seropositive.

The DNA for the CDR3 is TGTGCCAGCACGTACCGGCGGGGGGGAGGAGATACGCAGTATTTT. It codes for CASTYRRGGGDTQYF. The rearrangement links TRBV28 to TRBJ2-3; 9 bases line up with TRBD2. The trim removed 7 bases at V and 5 bases at J, leaving 10 bases unmatched. CDR3 length: 15 residues. CDR1 is MDHEN and CDR2 is SYDVKM in the germline V gene.